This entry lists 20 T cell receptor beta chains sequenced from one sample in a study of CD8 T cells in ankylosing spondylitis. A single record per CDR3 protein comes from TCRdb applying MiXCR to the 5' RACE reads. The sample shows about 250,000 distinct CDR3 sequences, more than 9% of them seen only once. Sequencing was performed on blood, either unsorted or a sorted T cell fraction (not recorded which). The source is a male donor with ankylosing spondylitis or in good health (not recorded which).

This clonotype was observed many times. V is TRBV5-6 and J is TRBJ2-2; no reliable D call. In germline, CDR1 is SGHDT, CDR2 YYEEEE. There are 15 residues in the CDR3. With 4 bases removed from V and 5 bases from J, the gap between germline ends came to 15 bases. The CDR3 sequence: CASSLQSALTGELFF. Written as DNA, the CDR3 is TGTGCCAGCAGCCTACAGTCGGCCCTGACCGGGGAGCTGTTTTTT.

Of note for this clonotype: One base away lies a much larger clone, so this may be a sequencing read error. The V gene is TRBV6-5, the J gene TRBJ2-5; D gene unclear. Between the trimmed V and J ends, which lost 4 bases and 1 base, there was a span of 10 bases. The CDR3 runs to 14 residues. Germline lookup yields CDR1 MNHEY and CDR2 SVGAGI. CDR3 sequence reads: CASSCSHSQETQYF. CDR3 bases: TGTGCCAGCAGTTGCTCCCACAGCCAAGAGACCCAGTACTTC.

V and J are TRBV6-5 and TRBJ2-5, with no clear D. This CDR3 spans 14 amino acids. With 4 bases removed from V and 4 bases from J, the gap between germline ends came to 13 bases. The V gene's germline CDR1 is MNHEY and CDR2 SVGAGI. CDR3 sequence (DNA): TGTGCCAGCAGTTCGGCGTCGGTAGGAGAGACCCAGTACTTC. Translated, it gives CASSSASVGETQYF.

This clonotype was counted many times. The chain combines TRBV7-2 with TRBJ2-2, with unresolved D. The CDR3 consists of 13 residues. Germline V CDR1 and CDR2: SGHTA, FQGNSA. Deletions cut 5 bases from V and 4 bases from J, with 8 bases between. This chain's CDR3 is CASSPAGTGELFF. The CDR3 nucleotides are TGTGCCAGCAGCCCCGCCGGCACCGGGGAGCTGTTTTTT.

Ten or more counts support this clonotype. The CDR3 region is CSATRQVSNYGYTF. Here the CDR3 DNA reads TGCAGTGCTACAAGACAGGTCTCTAACTATGGCTACACCTTC. The chain is built from TRBV20-1 and TRBJ1-2; D is perhaps TRBD1 (6 bases). Germline values: CDR1 DFQATT, CDR2 SNEGSKA (reference sequence). The V gene lost 4 bases and the J gene lost 0 bases, with 12 bases spanning the gap. The CDR3 extends over 14 amino acids.

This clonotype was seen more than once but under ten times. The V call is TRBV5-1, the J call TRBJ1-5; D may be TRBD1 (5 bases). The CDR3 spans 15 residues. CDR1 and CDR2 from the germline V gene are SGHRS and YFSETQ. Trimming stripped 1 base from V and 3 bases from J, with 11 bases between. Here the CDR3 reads CASSLLGEYNQPQHF. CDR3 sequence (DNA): TGCGCCAGCAGCTTGTTGGGGGAATACAATCAGCCCCAGCATTTT.

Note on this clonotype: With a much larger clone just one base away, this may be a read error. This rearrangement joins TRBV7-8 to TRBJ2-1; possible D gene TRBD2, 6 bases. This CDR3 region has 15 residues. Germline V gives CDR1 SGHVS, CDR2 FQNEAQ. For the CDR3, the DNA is TGTGCCAGCAGCTTAACTAGCACGGTGGACAATGAGCAGCTCTTC. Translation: CASSLTSTVDNEQLF. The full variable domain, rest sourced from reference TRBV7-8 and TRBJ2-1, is GAGVSQSPRYKVAKRGQDVALRCDPISGHVSLFWYQQALGQGPEFLTYFQNEAQLDKSGLPSDRFFAERPEGSVSTLKIQRTQQEDSAVYLCASSLTSTVDNEQLFGPGTRLTVL.

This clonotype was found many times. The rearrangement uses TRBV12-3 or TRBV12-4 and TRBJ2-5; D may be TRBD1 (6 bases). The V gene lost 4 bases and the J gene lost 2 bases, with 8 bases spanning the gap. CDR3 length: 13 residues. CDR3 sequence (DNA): TGTGCCAGCAGTTGGCAGGGGCAAGAGACCCAGTACTTC. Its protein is CASSWQGQETQYF.

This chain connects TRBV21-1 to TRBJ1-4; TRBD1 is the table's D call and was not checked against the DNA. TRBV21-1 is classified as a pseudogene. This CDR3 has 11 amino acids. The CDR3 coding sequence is TGTGCCAGCAGACGACAGGGAAAACTGTTTTTT. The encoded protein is CASRRQGKLFF.

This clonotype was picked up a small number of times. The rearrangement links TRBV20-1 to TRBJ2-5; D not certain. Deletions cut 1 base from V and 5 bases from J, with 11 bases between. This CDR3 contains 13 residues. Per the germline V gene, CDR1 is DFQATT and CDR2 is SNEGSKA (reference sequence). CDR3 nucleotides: TGCAGTGCTAGAGGGCAGGCCGGGGAGACCCAGTACTTC. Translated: CSARGQAGETQYF.

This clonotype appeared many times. CDR3 sequence (DNA): TGCAGCGTTGTGGACAGCCGCTACAATGAGCAGTTCTTC. Its protein product is CSVVDSRYNEQFF. The genes are TRBV29-1 and TRBJ2-1; D perhaps matches TRBD1 (6 bases). Trimming stripped 4 bases from V and 3 bases from J, with 10 bases between. The CDR3 sequence is 13 residues long. Germline V lookup: CDR1 SQVTM, CDR2 ANQGSEA.

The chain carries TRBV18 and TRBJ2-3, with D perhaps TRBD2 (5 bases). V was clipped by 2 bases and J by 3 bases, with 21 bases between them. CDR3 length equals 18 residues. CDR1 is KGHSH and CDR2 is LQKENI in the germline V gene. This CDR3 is CASSPVRPVVRGTDTQYF. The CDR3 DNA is TGTGCCAGCTCACCAGTTCGACCGGTGGTCCGGGGAACAGATACGCAGTATTTT.

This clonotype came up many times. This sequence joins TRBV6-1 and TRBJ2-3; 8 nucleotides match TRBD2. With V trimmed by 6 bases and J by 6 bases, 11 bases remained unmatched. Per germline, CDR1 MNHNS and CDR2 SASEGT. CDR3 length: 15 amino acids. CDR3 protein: CASSSPGLVGDTQYF. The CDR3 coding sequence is TGTGCCAGCAGCTCACCGGGACTAGTAGGTGATACGCAGTATTTT.

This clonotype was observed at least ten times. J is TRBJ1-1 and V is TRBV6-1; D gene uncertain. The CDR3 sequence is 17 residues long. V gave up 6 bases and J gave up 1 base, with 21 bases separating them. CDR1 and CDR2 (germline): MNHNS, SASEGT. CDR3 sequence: CASSPDPRGNRNTEAFF. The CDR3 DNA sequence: TGTGCCAGCAGCCCCGACCCCCGAGGGAATCGGAACACTGAAGCTTTCTTT.

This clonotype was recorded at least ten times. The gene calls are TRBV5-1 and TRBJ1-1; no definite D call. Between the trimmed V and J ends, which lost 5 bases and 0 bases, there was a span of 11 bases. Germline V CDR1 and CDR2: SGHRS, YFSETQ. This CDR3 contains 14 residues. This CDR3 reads CASSSMGVNTEAFF. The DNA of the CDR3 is TGCGCCAGCAGTTCAATGGGAGTGAACACTGAAGCTTTCTTT. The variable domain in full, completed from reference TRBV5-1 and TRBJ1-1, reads KAGVTQTPRYLIKTRGQQVTLSCSPISGHRSVSWYQQTPGQGLQFLFEYFSETQRNKGNFPGRFSGRQFSNSRSEMNVSTLELGDSALYLCASSSMGVNTEAFFGQGTRLTVV.

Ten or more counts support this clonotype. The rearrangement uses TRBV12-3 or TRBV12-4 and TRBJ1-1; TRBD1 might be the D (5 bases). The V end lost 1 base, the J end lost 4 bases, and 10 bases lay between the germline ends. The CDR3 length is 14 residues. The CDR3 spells CASSLGGDSTEAFF. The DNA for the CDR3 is TGTGCCAGCAGTTTAGGAGGGGATAGCACTGAAGCTTTCTTT.

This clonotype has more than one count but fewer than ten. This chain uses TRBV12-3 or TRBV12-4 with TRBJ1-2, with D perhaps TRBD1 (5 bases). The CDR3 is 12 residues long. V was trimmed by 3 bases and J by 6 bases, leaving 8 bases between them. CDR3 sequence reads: CASSFPGHGYTF. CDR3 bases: TGTGCCAGCAGTTTCCCGGGGCATGGCTACACCTTC.

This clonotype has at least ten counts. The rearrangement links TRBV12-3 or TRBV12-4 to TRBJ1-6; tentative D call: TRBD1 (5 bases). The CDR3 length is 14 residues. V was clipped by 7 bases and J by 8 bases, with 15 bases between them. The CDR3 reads CASTPGPGYSPLHF. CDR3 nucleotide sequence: TGTGCCAGCACCCCGGGACCCGGCTATTCACCCCTCCACTTT.

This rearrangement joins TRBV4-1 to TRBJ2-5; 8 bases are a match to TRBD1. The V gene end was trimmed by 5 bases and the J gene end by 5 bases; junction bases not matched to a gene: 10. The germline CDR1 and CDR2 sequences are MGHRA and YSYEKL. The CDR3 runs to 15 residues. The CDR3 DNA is TGCGCCAGCAGCAGGACAGGGCCGGTGGTGGAGACCCAGTACTTC. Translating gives CASSRTGPVVETQYF.

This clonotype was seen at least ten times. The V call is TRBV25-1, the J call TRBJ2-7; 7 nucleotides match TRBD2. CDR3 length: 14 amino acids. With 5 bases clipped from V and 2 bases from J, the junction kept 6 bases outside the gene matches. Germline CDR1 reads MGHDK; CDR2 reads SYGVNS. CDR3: CASSSGGRPYEQYF. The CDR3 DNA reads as TGTGCCAGCAGTTCGGGAGGCAGGCCCTACGAGCAGTACTTC.